This T cell receptor (beta chain) was sequenced during a study of radiation and T cells in renal cell carcinoma. Germline V gives CDR1 SGHTA, CDR2 FQGNSA. CDR3 length: 16 residues. Losses at the gene ends were 5 bases for V and 2 bases for J; bases not matched to a gene: 9. Described time point: blood 4 weeks post-SBRT, at nephrectomy. Treatment given: 15 Gy SBRT to primary tumor, nephrectomy 4 weeks later. The tumor was a clear cell renal cell carcinoma. Assay: immunoSEQ multiplex PCR; the TCRdb copy retains only in-frame clones and omits some. The sample has roughly 61,000 clones, 60% to 85% seen once.

The clonotype originates from a man in his fifties or sixties with renal cell carcinoma. This rearrangement joins TRBV7-2 to TRBJ2-3; 8 bases line up with TRBD2. The source material was blood, sampled from a patient whose treatment included radiotherapy and nephrectomy. Written as DNA, the CDR3 is TGTGCCAGCAGCCCCGGGGGGGGGTTGCTCACAGATACGCAGTATTTT. Protein: CASSPGGGLLTDTQYF.